This T cell receptor (beta chain) derives from a study of blood T cell repertoires in COVID-19. Germline assignment: CDR1 MNHNY and CDR2 SVGAGI (reference sequence). Between the trimmed V and J ends, which lost 8 bases and 3 bases, there was a span of 17 bases. The CDR3 contains 14 residues. The data were produced by immunoSEQ multiplex PCR, yet TCRdb's version contains in-frame clones alone and is incomplete. The sample carries some 160,000 clones, just under 85% recorded once. The sequence came from an elderly woman with COVID-19, enrolled during active disease. The chain carries TRBV6-6 and TRBJ2-7, with a weak D call TRBD1 (5 bases). The sample taken for sequencing was peripheral blood. The CDR3 protein is CASSLRQTHYEQYF. CDR3 sequence (DNA): TGTGCCAGCTCCCTGCGACAGACGCACTACGAGCAGTACTTC.